Below are 25 T cell receptor beta chains sequenced from a single sample in a study of TIL therapy for anti-PD-1-resistant metastatic lung cancer (dated by TCRdb to about 2021). The sample's time point label, in plain terms: pre-treatment sample, taken before nivolumab and TIL therapy. TCR beta CDR3 regions were amplified from genomic DNA with the immunoSEQ v3 hsTCRB kit using bias-controlled multiplex PCR. Sourced from immuneACCESS, this table was stored by TCRdb with only in-frame sequences that have V and J called. A share of the clones is absent; for the studies checked, an unresolved V gene accounts for under half, and the remainder has no known explanation. The sample yields 50,000 to 65,000 clones; roughly 77% were counted once. The ten largest clones represent just under 3% of the sample. Here the sequenced sample was blood, taken at baseline. All receptors come from a person between 25 and 80 years old with non-small cell lung cancer.

The chain has TRBV6-5 and TRBJ2-5; perhaps TRBD2 as D (7 bases). V shed 6 bases and J shed 4 bases, with 12 bases lying between them. The CDR3 loop spans 13 amino acids. From germline, CDR1 is MNHEY and CDR2 SVGAGI. The CDR3 DNA sequence: TGTGCCAGCAGAAATGGGGGGGCAGAGACCCAGTACTTC. It translates to CASRNGGAETQYF.

The rearrangement links TRBV12-5 to TRBJ2-1, with unresolved D. Germline V gene lookup returns CDR1 LGHNT and CDR2 FRNRAP. CDR3 length: 15 residues. V lost 6 bases, J lost 4 bases, and 16 bases lay in between. In nucleotides, the CDR3 is TGTGCTAGTGGAGGCCCCCCTTTAGATTACAATGAGCAGTTCTTC. Encoded protein: CASGGPPLDYNEQFF.

The chain couples TRBV28 to TRBJ2-5; 8 bases line up with TRBD2. Germline V gene sequence: CDR1 MDHEN, CDR2 SYDVKM. The CDR3 covers 15 residues. The CDR3 is CVTSREGQIGETQYF. The DNA of the CDR3 is TGTGTCACCAGCCGGGAGGGCCAGATAGGAGAGACCCAGTACTTC. The full variable domain, its missing parts supplied by reference TRBV28 and TRBJ2-5, is DVKVTQSSRYLVKRTGEKVFLECVQDMDHENMFWYRQDPGLGLRLIYFSYDVKMKEKGDIPEGYSVSREKKERFSLILESASTNQTSMYLCVTSREGQIGETQYFGPGTRLLVL.

The V call is TRBV4-3, the J call TRBJ2-2; possibly TRBD1 or TRBD2 for D (6 bases each). Germline CDR1 and CDR2: LGHNA and YSLEER. The CDR3 spans 15 residues. Trimming took 3 bases from V and 4 from J, leaving 12 bases between them. As DNA, the CDR3 is TGCGCCAGCAGCCACGCCGGGGGCGGCACCGGGGAGCTGTTTTTT. Its translation: CASSHAGGGTGELFF.

The sample holds one count of this clone. The rearrangement joins TRBV27 to TRBJ2-7; D is perhaps TRBD1 or TRBD2 (5 bases each). This CDR3 comprises 13 residues. In germline, CDR1 is MNHEY, CDR2 SMNVEV (reference sequence). Trimming took off 6 bases at V and 2 bases at J, with 11 bases between the two ends. CDR3 DNA sequence: TGTGCCAGCAGAAGAGGGACCACCTACGAGCAGTACTTC. Its translation: CASRRGTTYEQYF.

The chain carries TRBV18 and TRBJ1-6, with D perhaps matching TRBD1 (5 bases). This CDR3 has 15 residues. Trimming cost V 2 bases and J 5 bases, with 10 bases left between them. CDR1 and CDR2 from the germline V gene are KGHSH and LQKENI. DNA of the CDR3: TGTGCCAGCTCACCAGGGCAGGGTGATAATTCACCCCTCCACTTT. Protein: CASSPGQGDNSPLHF.

The chain couples TRBV4-2 to TRBJ2-3; TRBD2 matches 8 bases. This CDR3 has 17 amino acids. Germline V gene lookup returns CDR1 LGHNA and CDR2 YNFKEQ. V lost 1 base to trimming and J lost 2 bases; unmatched junction nucleotides: 8. CDR3 loop: CASSQGASGGITDTQYF. DNA of the CDR3: TGTGCCAGCAGCCAAGGTGCGAGCGGGGGAATCACAGATACGCAGTATTTT.

The rearrangement links TRBV5-1 to TRBJ2-3, with 12 bases identical to TRBD1. Germline V gives CDR1 SGHRS, CDR2 YFSETQ. The junction had 2 bases not matched to a gene; V was cut back by 0 bases and J by 3 bases. The CDR3 loop spans 16 amino acids. The CDR3 sequence: CASSLEGQGATDTQYF. In nucleotides, the CDR3 is TGCGCCAGCAGCTTGGAGGGACAGGGGGCAACAGATACGCAGTATTTT.

This chain connects TRBV7-2 to TRBJ1-1; possibly TRBD1 for D (5 bases). This CDR3 region has 16 residues. V was pared by 3 bases and J by 0 bases, with 14 bases between. Germline CDR1 and CDR2: SGHTA and FQGNSA. CDR3 bases: TGTGCCAGCAGCTTGGGGGGTCGGGGGATGAACACTGAAGCTTTCTTT. Translating gives CASSLGGRGMNTEAFF.

The sample holds one count of this clone. The J gene is TRBJ1-2, the V gene TRBV4-3; D call uncertain. V was pared by 1 base and J by 3 bases, with 9 bases between. The CDR3 consists of 14 residues. CDR1 is LGHNA, CDR2 YSLEER, per germline. CDR3 residues: CASSQVMTYYGYTF. The DNA of the CDR3 is TGCGCCAGCAGCCAAGTTATGACATACTATGGCTACACCTTC.

CDR3 sequence reads: CSASRDRESTEAFF. DNA of the CDR3: TGCAGTGCTAGTCGCGACAGGGAAAGCACTGAAGCTTTCTTT. J is TRBJ1-1 and V is TRBV20-1, with 7 bases aligning to TRBD1. There are 14 residues in the CDR3. Losses at the gene ends were 3 bases for V and 4 bases for J; bases not matched to a gene: 8. Per the germline V gene, CDR1 is DFQATT and CDR2 is SNEGSKA (reference sequence).

There are a few counts of this clone. The chain recombines TRBV12-1 with TRBJ1-1. TRBV12-1 is given as a pseudogene. This CDR3 has 12 residues. The CDR3 coding sequence is TGTGCCAGCAGCAAAAAACCCGCTGAAGCTTTCTTT. Its protein product is CASSKKPAEAFF.

This clone has only a few counts. The V gene is TRBV29-1, the J gene TRBJ1-1; D uncertain. Trimming left V 5 bases short and J 5 bases short, with 12 bases between. Germline CDR1 reads SQVTM; CDR2 reads ANQGSEA. The CDR3 loop spans 12 amino acids. The CDR3 reads CSVSQTGTEAFF. The CDR3 DNA sequence: TGCAGCGTTTCCCAGACGGGAACTGAAGCTTTCTTT. The entire variable domain, with the rest obtained from reference TRBV29-1 and TRBJ1-1, is as follows: SAVISQKPSRDICQRGTSLTIQCQVDSQVTMMFWYRQQPGQSLTLIATANQGSEATYESGFVIDKFPISRPNLTFSTLTVSNMSPEDSSIYLCSVSQTGTEAFFGQGTRLTVV.

The chain uses TRBV28 and TRBJ1-5; no reliable D call. The germline V gene has CDR1 MDHEN and CDR2 SYDVKM. This CDR3 has 12 residues. Trimming left V 4 bases short and J 5 bases short, with 6 bases between. This CDR3 reads CASSSSYQPQHF. In DNA, the CDR3 is TGTGCCAGCAGTTCCAGTTATCAGCCCCAGCATTTT.

This chain joins TRBV18 and TRBJ1-1; D remains ambiguous. The CDR3 extends over 14 amino acids. Germline loops: CDR1 KGHSH, CDR2 LQKENI. The V end was cut by 1 base, the J end by 5 bases, with 11 bases between. The CDR3 is CASSPLRRGTEAFF. The CDR3 DNA follows: TGTGCCAGCTCACCACTAAGAAGAGGTACTGAAGCTTTCTTT.

V gene TRBV28 combines with J gene TRBJ2-7; a weak D match, TRBD2 (6 bases). Germline V gives CDR1 MDHEN, CDR2 SYDVKM. This CDR3 has 16 amino acids. Trimming pared 8 bases from V and 0 bases from J, leaving 20 bases between. DNA for the CDR3: TGTGCCAGCTTGGGACTCCTAGGGCCTTACTCCTACGAGCAGTACTTC. This encodes CASLGLLGPYSYEQYF.

The chain has TRBV18 and TRBJ2-7, with D possibly matching TRBD1 (6 bases). Germline lookup yields CDR1 KGHSH and CDR2 LQKENI. The length of the CDR3 is 13 residues. V gave up 2 bases and J gave up 1 base, with 6 bases separating them. CDR3 amino acids: CASSPGQSYEQYF. The DNA for the CDR3 is TGTGCCAGCTCACCAGGACAGTCCTACGAGCAGTACTTC. The full variable domain, in which reference TRBV18 and TRBJ2-7 provide the parts outside the CDR3, is NAGVMQNPRHLVRRRGQEARLRCSPMKGHSHVYWYRQLPEEGLKFMVYLQKENIIDESGMPKERFSAEFPKEGPSILRIQQVVRGDSAAYFCASSPGQSYEQYFGPGTRLTVT.

The chain carries TRBV5-6 and TRBJ2-3; D tentatively reads TRBD1 or TRBD2 (5 bases each). Germline values: CDR1 SGHDT, CDR2 YYEEEE. V lost 5 bases and J lost 4, with 17 bases in between. The CDR3 is 15 residues long. CDR3 nucleotides: TGTGCCAGCAGTTCCCCGACAAGAGGGGCAGATACGCAGTATTTT. This translates into CASSSPTRGADTQYF. Using reference TRBV5-6 and TRBJ2-3 for the parts outside the CDR3, the full variable domain is DAGVTQSPTHLIKTRGQQVTLRCSPKSGHDTVSWYQQALGQGPQFIFQYYEEEERQRGNFPDRFSGHQFPNYSSELNVNALLLGDSALYLCASSSPTRGADTQYFGPGTRLTVL.

V and J are TRBV7-9 and TRBJ2-5; D uncertain. The germline V gene has CDR1 SEHNR and CDR2 FQNEAQ (reference sequence). The CDR3 consists of 14 residues. The ends were cut back, 2 bases at V and 1 base at J, with 8 bases in the middle. The CDR3 region has the DNA TGTGCCAGCAGCTTAACGCAAGTCCAAGAGACCCAGTACTTC. Translated: CASSLTQVQETQYF. The variable domain in full, completed from reference TRBV7-9 and TRBJ2-5, reads DTGVSQNPRHKITKRGQNVTFRCDPISEHNRLYWYRQTLGQGPEFLTYFQNEAQLEKSRLLSDRFSAERPKGSFSTLEIQRTEQGDSAMYLCASSLTQVQETQYFGPGTRLLVL.

This clone was observed once. The V and J genes are TRBV7-3 and TRBJ2-1, with unresolved D. Trimming pared 2 bases from V and 4 bases from J, leaving 12 bases between. Per the germline V gene, CDR1 is SGHTA and CDR2 is FQGTGA. This CDR3 is 15 amino acids long. CDR3: CASSLGSVWYNEQFF. The CDR3 bases are TGTGCCAGCAGCTTAGGGTCGGTTTGGTACAATGAGCAGTTCTTC.

This chain joins TRBV18 and TRBJ1-2; D ambiguous. This CDR3 has 15 amino acids. The germline V gene has CDR1 KGHSH and CDR2 LQKENI. Trimming removed 0 bases at V and 11 bases at J, with 19 bases between. CDR3 coding DNA: TGTGCCAGCTCACCACCGGCAGCCTCCGTGGGTTTTTACACCTTC. It specifies CASSPPAASVGFYTF.

The rearrangement uses TRBV7-9 and TRBJ2-7; D not resolved. CDR3 size: 15 residues. Germline loops: CDR1 SEHNR, CDR2 FQNEAQ (reference sequence). Deletions cut 4 bases from V and 0 bases from J, with 13 bases between. CDR3 coding DNA: TGTGCCAGCAGCTCGACCGGGTTCAGCTCCTACGAGCAGTACTTC. It translates to CASSSTGFSSYEQYF.

V gene TRBV2 combines with J gene TRBJ2-1; the D is unclear. CDR1 is SNHLY and CDR2 is FYNNEI in the germline V gene. Trimming cost V 3 bases and J 4 bases, with 10 bases left between them. The CDR3 runs 14 residues. CDR3: CASSDSLGYNEQFF. CDR3 sequence (DNA): TGTGCCAGCAGTGATAGTTTAGGGTACAATGAGCAGTTCTTC.

This chain joins TRBV7-2 and TRBJ2-5, with TRBD2 matching over 7 bases. In germline, CDR1 is SGHTA, CDR2 FQGNSA. The length of the CDR3 is 17 residues. The ends lost 5 bases at V and 4 bases at J; junction bases unmatched: 16. The CDR3 coding sequence is TGTGCCAGCAGCCCCCGTCGCGGGAGTTCTGACAGAGAGACCCAGTACTTC. Translation: CASSPRRGSSDRETQYF.

In DNA form, the CDR3 reads TGTGCCAGCAGTTACTCGAGGGGGGACGTCCTGACTTTC. Amino acid sequence: CASSYSRGDVLTF. This rearrangement joins TRBV6-2 or TRBV6-3 to TRBJ2-6, with D perhaps TRBD1 or TRBD2 (6 bases each). Germline V gene lookup returns CDR1 MNHEY and CDR2 SVGEGT. The CDR3 covers 13 residues. Trimming took off 0 bases at V and 11 bases at J, with 8 bases between the two ends.